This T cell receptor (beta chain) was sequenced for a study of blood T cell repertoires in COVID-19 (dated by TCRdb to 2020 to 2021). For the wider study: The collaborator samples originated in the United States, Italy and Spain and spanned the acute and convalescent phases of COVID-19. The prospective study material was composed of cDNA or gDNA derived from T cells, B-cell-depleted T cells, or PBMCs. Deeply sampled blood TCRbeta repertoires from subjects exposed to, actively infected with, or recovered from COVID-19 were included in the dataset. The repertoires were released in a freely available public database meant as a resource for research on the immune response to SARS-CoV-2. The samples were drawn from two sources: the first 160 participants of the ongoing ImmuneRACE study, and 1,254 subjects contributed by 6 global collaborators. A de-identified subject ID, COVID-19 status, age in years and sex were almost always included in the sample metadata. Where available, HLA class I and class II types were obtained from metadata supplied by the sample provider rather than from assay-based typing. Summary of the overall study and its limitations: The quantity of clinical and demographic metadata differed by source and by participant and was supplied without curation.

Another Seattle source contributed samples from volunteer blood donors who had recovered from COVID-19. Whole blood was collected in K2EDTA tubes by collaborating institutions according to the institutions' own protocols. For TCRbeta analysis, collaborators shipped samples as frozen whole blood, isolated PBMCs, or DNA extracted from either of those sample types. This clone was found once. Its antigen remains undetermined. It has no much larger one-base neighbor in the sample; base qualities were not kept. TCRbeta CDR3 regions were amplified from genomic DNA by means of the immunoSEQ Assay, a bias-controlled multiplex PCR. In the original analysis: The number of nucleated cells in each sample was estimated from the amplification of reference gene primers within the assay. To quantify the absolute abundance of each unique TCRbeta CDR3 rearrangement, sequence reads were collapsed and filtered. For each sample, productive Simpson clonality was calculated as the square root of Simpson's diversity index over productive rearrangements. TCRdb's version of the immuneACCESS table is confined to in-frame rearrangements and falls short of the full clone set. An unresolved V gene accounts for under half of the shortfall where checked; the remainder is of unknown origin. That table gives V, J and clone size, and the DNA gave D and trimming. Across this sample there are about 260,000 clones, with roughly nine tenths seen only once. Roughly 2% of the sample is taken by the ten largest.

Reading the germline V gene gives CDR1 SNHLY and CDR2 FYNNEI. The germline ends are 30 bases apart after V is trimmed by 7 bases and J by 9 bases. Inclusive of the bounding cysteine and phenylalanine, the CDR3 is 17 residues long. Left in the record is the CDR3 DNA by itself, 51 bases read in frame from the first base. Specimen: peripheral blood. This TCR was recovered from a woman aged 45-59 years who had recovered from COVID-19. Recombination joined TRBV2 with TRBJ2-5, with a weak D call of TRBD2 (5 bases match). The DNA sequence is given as TGTGCCAGCATGGGAAGCGGCTACGGGTCGCGTCGTGAGGCCCAGTACTTC. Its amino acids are CASMGSGYGSRREAQYF.